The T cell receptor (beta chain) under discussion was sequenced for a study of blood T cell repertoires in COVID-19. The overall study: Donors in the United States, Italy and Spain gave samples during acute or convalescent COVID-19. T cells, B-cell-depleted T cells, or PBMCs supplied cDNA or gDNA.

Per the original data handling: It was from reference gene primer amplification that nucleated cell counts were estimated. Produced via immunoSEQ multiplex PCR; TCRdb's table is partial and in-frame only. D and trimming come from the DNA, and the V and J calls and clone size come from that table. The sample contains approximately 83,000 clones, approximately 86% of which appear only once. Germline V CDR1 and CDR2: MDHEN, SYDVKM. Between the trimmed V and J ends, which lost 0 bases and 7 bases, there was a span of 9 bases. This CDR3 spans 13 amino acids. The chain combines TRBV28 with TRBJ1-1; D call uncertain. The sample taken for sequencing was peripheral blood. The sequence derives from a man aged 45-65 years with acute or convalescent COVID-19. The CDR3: CASSLWPGDEAFF. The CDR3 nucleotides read TGTGCCAGCAGTTTATGGCCCGGGGATGAAGCTTTCTTT.